The rows below give T cell receptor beta chains drawn from one sample of a study of T cell responses to AZD1222 COVID-19 vaccine. Using immunoSEQ multiplex PCR, the repertoire was profiled, and TCRdb retains in-frame clones only, with some absent. The data show just under 85,000 clones, roughly nine tenths seen once. The sequencing here drew on peripheral blood, taken on day 0 of AZD1222 vaccination. These receptors were taken from an adult in good health. CDR3s include the opening cysteine and the closing phenylalanine or tryptophan. D genes are given only for firm matches. Clone size is not always given. Where it is, it says once, few, many or a class for expanded clones.

>TRBV5-1|NA|TRBD2|13|TRBJ2-5
CASRLLAEETQYF
TGCGCCAGCAGACTTCTAGCGGAAGAGACCCAGTACTTC
>TRBV25-1|NA|NA|15|TRBJ2-2
CASSGRRLNTGELFF
TGTGCCAGCAGTGGCAGACGGCTGAACACCGGGGAGCTGTTTTTT
>TRBV5-1|few|TRBD1|14|TRBJ2-5
CASSTAGGRETQYF
TGCGCCAGCAGCACCGCAGGGGGCCGAGAGACCCAGTACTTC
>TRBV5-1|NA|TRBD1|15|TRBJ1-1
CASSQLTGTNTEAFF
TGCGCCAGCAGCCAACTGACAGGGACGAACACTGAAGCTTTCTTT
>TRBV10-3|NA|TRBD2|14|TRBJ2-1
CAIGAVYGRDEQFF
TGTGCCATCGGGGCAGTGTACGGGAGGGATGAGCAGTTCTTC
>TRBV10-1|many|NA|13|TRBJ2-5
CASSRDYQETQYF
TGCGCCAGCAGCAGGGACTACCAAGAGACCCAGTACTTC
>TRBV6-4|NA|NA|15|TRBJ2-3
CASSDSQGRTDTQYF
TGTGCCAGCAGTGACTCGCAGGGGCGGACAGATACGCAGTATTTT
>TRBV27|NA|NA|16|TRBJ1-1
CASSSPGKTIDTEAFF
TGTGCCAGCAGTTCTCCAGGGAAGACCATCGACACTGAAGCTTTCTTT
>TRBV29-1|NA|NA|13|TRBJ1-1
CSGGNGVNTEAFF
TGCAGCGGGGGGAACGGGGTGAACACTGAAGCTTTCTTT
>TRBV28|NA|TRBD1|17|TRBJ1-5
CASSSKGGRGGNQPQHF
TGTGCCAGCAGTTCGAAAGGGGGCCGTGGGGGCAATCAGCCCCAGCATTTT
>TRBV27|NA|TRBD1|17|TRBJ2-6
CASSPMGQGAGANVLTF
TGTGCCAGCAGTCCTATGGGACAGGGGGCTGGGGCCAACGTCCTGACTTTC
>TRBV19|NA|NA|15|TRBJ2-1
CASSGGQGGYNEQFF
TGTGCCAGTAGCGGGGGGCAGGGGGGCTACAATGAGCAGTTCTTC
>TRBV29-1|NA|NA|14|TRBJ1-3
CSVAFVSSGNTIYF
TGCAGCGTTGCGTTCGTCTCCTCTGGAAACACCATATATTTT
>TRBV28|NA|NA|14|TRBJ2-2
CASRRQSNTGELFF
TGTGCCAGCAGGAGACAGTCGAACACCGGGGAGCTGTTTTTT
>TRBV27|NA|NA|15|TRBJ2-2
CASRGGTGNTGELFF
TGTGCCAGCAGGGGAGGGACAGGAAACACCGGGGAGCTGTTTTTT
>TRBV27|NA|TRBD1|15|TRBJ2-7
CASSFGQGAGYEQYF
TGTGCCAGCAGTTTCGGGCAGGGGGCTGGCTACGAGCAGTACTTC
>TRBV9|NA|TRBD1|15|TRBJ1-4
CASSVATGGAEKLFF
TGTGCCAGCAGCGTAGCCACAGGGGGCGCTGAAAAACTGTTTTTT
>TRBV9|NA|NA|16|TRBJ2-2
CASSSRGSGVSGELFF
TGTGCCAGCAGCTCAAGAGGTAGCGGAGTTTCCGGGGAGCTGTTTTTT
>TRBV28|NA|TRBD1|15|TRBJ2-7
CASSLPGQGSYEQYF
TGTGCCAGCAGTCTCCCGGGACAGGGATCCTACGAGCAGTACTTC
>TRBV7-9|NA|NA|15|TRBJ2-3
CASSLGGGGTDTQYF
TGTGCCAGCAGCTTAGGGGGCGGGGGCACAGATACGCAGTATTTT
>TRBV4-2|NA|NA|15|TRBJ2-1
CASSQELASYNEQFF
TGTGCCAGCAGCCAAGAACTAGCCTCCTACAATGAGCAGTTCTTC
>TRBV4-1|NA|NA|17|TRBJ2-3
CASSHEPPGAPGDTQYF
TGCGCCAGCAGCCATGAGCCCCCAGGGGCGCCCGGGGATACGCAGTATTTT
>TRBV6-6|NA|TRBD1|16|TRBJ2-7
CASTPLLGTDPYEQYF
TGTGCCAGCACCCCCCTTCTCGGGACAGACCCCTACGAGCAGTACTTC
>TRBV5-4|once|TRBD2|15|TRBJ2-1
CASSLATSGYNEQFF
TGTGCCAGCAGCTTGGCCACTAGCGGATACAATGAGCAGTTCTTC
>TRBV7-2|NA|NA|15|TRBJ1-3
CASSLGGTAGNTIYF
TGTGCCAGCAGCTTAGGAGGCACAGCTGGAAACACCATATATTTT
>TRBV3-1/TRBV3-2|NA|NA|16|TRBJ2-1
CASSQDGGGPGNEQFF
TGTGCCAGCAGCCAAGATGGGGGGGGGCCAGGGAATGAGCAGTTCTTC
>TRBV4-1|few|TRBD1|15|TRBJ2-1
CASSHGGPGQGEQFF
TGCGCCAGCAGCCATGGGGGGCCAGGACAGGGCGAGCAGTTCTTC
>TRBV19|NA|NA|13|TRBJ1-2
CATSQGVVYGYTF
TGTGCCACCTCACAGGGAGTTGTGTATGGCTACACCTTC
>TRBV7-9|NA|NA|13|TRBJ1-4
CASSLAQDQKLFF
TGTGCCAGCAGCTTAGCGCAGGATCAAAAACTGTTTTTT
>TRBV7-9|few|NA|18|TRBJ2-7
CASSPTWGVSRGENEQYF
TGTGCCAGCAGCCCCACCTGGGGGGTTTCCCGGGGTGAAAACGAGCAGTACTTC
>TRBV12-3/TRBV12-4|NA|NA|13|TRBJ1-1
CASHWTANTEAFF
TGTGCCAGCCATTGGACAGCGAACACTGAAGCTTTCTTT
>TRBV27|NA|NA|14|TRBJ2-5
CASSLSYSQETQYF
TGTGCCAGCAGTTTATCGTACAGCCAAGAGACCCAGTACTTC
>TRBV3-1/TRBV3-2|NA|TRBD2|16|TRBJ2-2
CASSHPRTSSTGELFF
TGTGCCAGCAGCCACCCTCGGACTAGCAGCACCGGGGAGCTGTTTTTT
>TRBV7-2|NA|NA|13|TRBJ2-6
CASSLLMGNVLTF
TGTGCCAGCAGCTTACTTATGGGGAACGTCCTGACTTTC
>TRBV21-1|NA|NA|16|TRBJ1-3
CASSPRPGGFGNTIYF
TGTGCCAGCAGCCCCCGTCCCGGGGGCTTTGGAAACACCATATATTTT
>TRBV5-1|NA|NA|14|TRBJ1-2
CASRTGPANYGYTF
TGCGCCAGCAGGACGGGGCCCGCTAACTATGGCTACACCTTC
>TRBV6-6|NA|NA|12|TRBJ2-3
CASNKGGDTQYF
TGTGCCAGCAATAAGGGCGGTGATACGCAGTATTTT
>TRBV7-6|NA|TRBD1|20|TRBJ2-2
CASSLGQGWRLGPNTGELFF
TGTGCCAGCAGCTTGGGACAGGGGTGGCGTCTAGGCCCGAACACCGGGGAGCTGTTTTTT
>TRBV19|NA|TRBD1|14|TRBJ1-2
CASSPRTGNYGYTF
TGTGCCAGTAGCCCTCGGACAGGCAACTATGGCTACACCTTC
>TRBV6-5|NA|NA|12|TRBJ2-7
CATHQGFHEQYF
TGTGCCACCCACCAGGGATTCCACGAGCAGTACTTC
>TRBV6-1|NA|NA|13|TRBJ2-7
CASSELVLNEQYF
TGTGCCAGCAGTGAACTGGTACTTAACGAGCAGTACTTC
>TRBV6-5|NA|TRBD2|15|TRBJ2-1
CASSSGLAGDFEQFF
TGTGCCAGCAGTTCCGGACTAGCGGGAGACTTTGAGCAGTTCTTC
>TRBV4-2|NA|NA|17|TRBJ1-3
CASSQETRGGTGNTIYF
TGTGCCAGCAGCCAAGAAACCCGTGGGGGAACTGGAAACACCATATATTTT
>TRBV27|NA|NA|15|TRBJ1-2
CASMLKRDSRIGYTF
TGTGCCAGCATGCTTAAAAGAGACTCACGAATTGGCTACACCTTC
>TRBV21-1|NA|NA|17|TRBJ2-5
CASRSGTERDKRETQYF
TGTGCCAGCAGATCCGGGACAGAAAGGGACAAAAGAGAGACCCAGTACTTC
>TRBV29-1|once|NA|16|TRBJ1-1
CSVEGQRDNMNTEAFF
TGCAGCGTTGAGGGCCAGCGGGACAACATGAACACTGAAGCTTTCTTT
>TRBV28|NA|NA|19|TRBJ2-3
CASSFYVGQGGPSTDTQYF
TGTGCCAGCAGTTTTTACGTCGGCCAGGGGGGCCCCTCCACAGATACGCAGTATTTT
>TRBV6-5|few|NA|13|TRBJ1-6
CASSYSLSSPLHF
TGTGCCAGCAGTTACTCGTTGAGCTCACCCCTCCACTTT
>TRBV27|NA|NA|14|TRBJ1-2
CASSSSQGNYGYTF
TGTGCCAGCAGTTCGAGTCAGGGCAACTATGGCTACACCTTC
>TRBV19|NA|TRBD1|16|TRBJ1-5
CASTQRQGGSNQPQHF
TGTGCCAGTACCCAGAGACAGGGGGGGAGCAATCAGCCCCAGCATTTT
>TRBV5-1|NA|TRBD1|16|TRBJ2-5
CASSLAQGQTRGTQYF
TGCGCCAGCAGCTTGGCCCAGGGACAGACAAGGGGGACCCAGTACTTC
>TRBV19|few|TRBD1|13|TRBJ2-5
CASRLTGAETQYF
TGTGCCAGTAGGCTGACAGGGGCGGAGACCCAGTACTTC